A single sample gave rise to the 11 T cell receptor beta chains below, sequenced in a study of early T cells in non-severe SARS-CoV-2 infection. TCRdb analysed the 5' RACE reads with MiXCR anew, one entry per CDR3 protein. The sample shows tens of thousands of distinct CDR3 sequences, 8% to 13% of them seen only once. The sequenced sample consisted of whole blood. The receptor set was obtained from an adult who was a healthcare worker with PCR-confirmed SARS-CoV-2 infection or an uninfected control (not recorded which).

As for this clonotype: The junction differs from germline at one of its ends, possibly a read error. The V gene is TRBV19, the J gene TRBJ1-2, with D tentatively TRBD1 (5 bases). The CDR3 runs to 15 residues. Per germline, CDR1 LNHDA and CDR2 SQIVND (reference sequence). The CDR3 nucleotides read TGTGTCAGTAGTATAGGGGAGGGACGAAGCTATGGCTACACCTTC. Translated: CVSSIGEGRSYGYTF.

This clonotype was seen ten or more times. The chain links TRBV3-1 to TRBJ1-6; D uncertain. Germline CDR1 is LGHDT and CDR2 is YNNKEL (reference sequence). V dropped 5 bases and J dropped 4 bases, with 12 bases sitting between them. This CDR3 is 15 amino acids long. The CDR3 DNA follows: TGTGCCAGCAGCTCTAGGCGGAGTTATAATTCACCCCTCCACTTT. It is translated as CASSSRRSYNSPLHF. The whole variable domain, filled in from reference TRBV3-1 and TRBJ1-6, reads DTAVSQTPKYLVTQMGNDKSIKCEQNLGHDTMYWYKQDSKKFLKIMFSYNNKELIINETVPNRFSPKSPDKAHLNLHINSLELGDSAVYFCASSSRRSYNSPLHFGNGTRLTVT.

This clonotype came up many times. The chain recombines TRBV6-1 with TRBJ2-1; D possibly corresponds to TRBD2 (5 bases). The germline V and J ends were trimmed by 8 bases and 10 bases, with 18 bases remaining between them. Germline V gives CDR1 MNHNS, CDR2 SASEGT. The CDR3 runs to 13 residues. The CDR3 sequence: CASDRGASPEQFF. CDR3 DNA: TGTGCCAGCGATCGGGGAGCGAGCCCCGAGCAGTTCTTC.

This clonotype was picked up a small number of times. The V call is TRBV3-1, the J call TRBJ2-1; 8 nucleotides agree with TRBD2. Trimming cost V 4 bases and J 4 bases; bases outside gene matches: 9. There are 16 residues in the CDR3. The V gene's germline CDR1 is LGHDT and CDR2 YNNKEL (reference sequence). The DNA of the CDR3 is TGTGCCAGCAGCCGCGTAATAGCGGGGATATACAATGAGCAGTTCTTC. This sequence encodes CASSRVIAGIYNEQFF.

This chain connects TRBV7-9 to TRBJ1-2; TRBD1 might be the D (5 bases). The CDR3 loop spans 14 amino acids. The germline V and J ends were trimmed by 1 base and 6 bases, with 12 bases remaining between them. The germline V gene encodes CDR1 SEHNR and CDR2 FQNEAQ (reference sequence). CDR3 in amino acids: CASSLGGIGDGYTF. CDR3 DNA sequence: TGTGCCAGCAGCTTAGGGGGGATTGGTGATGGCTACACCTTC.

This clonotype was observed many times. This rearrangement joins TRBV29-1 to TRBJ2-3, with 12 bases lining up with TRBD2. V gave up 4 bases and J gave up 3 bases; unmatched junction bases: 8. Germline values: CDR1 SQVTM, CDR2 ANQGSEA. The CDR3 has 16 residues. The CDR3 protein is CSVGFLAGGPTDTQYF. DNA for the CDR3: TGCAGCGTTGGCTTTCTAGCGGGAGGGCCGACAGATACGCAGTATTTT.

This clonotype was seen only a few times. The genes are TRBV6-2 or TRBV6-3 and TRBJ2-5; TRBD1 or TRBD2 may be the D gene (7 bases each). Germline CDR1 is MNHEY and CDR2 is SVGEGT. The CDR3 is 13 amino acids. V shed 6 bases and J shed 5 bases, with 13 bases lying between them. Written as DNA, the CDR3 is TGTGCCAGCAGGGGAGGGGGCGACGAGACCCAGTACTTC. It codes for CASRGGGDETQYF.

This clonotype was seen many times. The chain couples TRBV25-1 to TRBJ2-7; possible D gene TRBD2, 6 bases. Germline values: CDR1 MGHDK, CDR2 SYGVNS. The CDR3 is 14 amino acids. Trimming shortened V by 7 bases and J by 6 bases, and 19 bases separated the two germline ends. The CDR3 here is CASMANAGRGEQYF. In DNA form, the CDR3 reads TGTGCCAGCATGGCCAACGCGGGACGAGGCGAGCAGTACTTC.

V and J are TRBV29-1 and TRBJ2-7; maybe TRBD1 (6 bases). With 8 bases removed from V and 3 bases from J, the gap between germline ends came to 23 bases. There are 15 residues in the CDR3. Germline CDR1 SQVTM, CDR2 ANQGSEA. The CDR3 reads CSTGIGQGTSYEQYF. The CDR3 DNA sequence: TGCAGCACTGGGATTGGCCAGGGGACAAGCTACGAGCAGTACTTC.

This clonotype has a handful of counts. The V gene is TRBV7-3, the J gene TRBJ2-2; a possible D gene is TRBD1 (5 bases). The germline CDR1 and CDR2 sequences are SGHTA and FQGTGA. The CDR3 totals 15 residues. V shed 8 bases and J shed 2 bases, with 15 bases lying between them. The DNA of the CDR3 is TGTGCCAGCGGAGTGGGGCGCAACAACACCGGGGAGCTGTTTTTT. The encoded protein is CASGVGRNNTGELFF.

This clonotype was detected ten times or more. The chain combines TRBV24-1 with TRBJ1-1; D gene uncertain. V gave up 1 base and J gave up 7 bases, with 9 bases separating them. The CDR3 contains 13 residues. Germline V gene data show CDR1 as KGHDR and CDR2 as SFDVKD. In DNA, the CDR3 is TGTGCCACCAGTGATTTTCCCGGAGGTGAAGCTTTCTTT. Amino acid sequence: CATSDFPGGEAFF.